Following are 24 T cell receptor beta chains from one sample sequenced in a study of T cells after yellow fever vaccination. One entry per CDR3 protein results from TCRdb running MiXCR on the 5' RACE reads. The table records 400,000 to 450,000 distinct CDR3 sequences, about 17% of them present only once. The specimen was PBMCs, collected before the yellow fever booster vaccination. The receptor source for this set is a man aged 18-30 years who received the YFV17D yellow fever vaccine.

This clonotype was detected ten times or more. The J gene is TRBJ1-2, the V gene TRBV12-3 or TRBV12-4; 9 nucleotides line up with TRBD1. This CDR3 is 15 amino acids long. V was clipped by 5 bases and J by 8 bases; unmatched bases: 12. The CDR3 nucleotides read TGTGCCAGCAGTCCTTCGGACAGGGGAAGTAGAGGCTACACCTTC. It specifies CASSPSDRGSRGYTF.

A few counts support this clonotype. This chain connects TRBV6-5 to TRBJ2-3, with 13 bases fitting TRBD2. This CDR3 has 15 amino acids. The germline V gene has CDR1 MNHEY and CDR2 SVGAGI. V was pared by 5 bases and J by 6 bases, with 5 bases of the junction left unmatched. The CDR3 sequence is CASSTSGGAGDTQYF. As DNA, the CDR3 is TGTGCCAGCAGTACTAGCGGGGGGGCGGGTGATACGCAGTATTTT.

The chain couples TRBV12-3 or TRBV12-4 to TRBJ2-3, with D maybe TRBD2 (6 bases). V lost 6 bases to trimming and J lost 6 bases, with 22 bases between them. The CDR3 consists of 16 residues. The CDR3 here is CASRGGPEAAFDTQYF. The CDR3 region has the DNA TGTGCCAGCAGGGGGGGACCGGAGGCGGCGTTTGATACGCAGTATTTT.

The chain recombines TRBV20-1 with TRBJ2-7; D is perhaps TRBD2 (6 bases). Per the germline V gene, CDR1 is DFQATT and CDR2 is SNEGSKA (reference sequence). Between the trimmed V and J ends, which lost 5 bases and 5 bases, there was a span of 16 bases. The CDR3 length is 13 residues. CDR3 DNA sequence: TGCAGTGCTGGGGGAGGCCACCCGGACGAGCAGTACGTC. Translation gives CSAGGGHPDEQYV.

CDR3 DNA: TGTGCCAGTAGTGCGGGACCGTTCAATCAGCCCCAGCATTTT. Its translation is CASSAGPFNQPQHF. The chain links TRBV19 to TRBJ1-5; tentative D call: TRBD1 (5 bases). Deletions cut 5 bases from V and 3 bases from J, with 11 bases between. The CDR3 has 14 amino acids. Germline CDR1 reads LNHDA; CDR2 reads SQIVND (reference sequence).

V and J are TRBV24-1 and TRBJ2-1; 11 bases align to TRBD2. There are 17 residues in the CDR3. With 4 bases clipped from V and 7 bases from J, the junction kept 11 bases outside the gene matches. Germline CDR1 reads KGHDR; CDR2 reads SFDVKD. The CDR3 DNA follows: TGTGCCACCAGTGACCCAAGTAGCGGGGGGGCCAAAAATGAGCAGTTCTTC. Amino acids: CATSDPSSGGAKNEQFF.

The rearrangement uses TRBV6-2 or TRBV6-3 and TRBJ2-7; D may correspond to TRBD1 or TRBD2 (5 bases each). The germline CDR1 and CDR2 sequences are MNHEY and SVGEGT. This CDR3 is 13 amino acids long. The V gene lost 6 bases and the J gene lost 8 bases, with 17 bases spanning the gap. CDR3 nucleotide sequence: TGTGCCAGCAGCAAATACTCCGGGACGCAGCAGTACTTC. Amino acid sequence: CASSKYSGTQQYF.

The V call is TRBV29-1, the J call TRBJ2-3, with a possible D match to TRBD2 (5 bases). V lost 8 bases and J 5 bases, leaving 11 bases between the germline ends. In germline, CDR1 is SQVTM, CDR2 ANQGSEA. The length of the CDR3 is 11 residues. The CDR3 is CSFSRGDTQYF. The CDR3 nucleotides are TGCAGCTTCTCTCGGGGAGATACGCAGTATTTT.

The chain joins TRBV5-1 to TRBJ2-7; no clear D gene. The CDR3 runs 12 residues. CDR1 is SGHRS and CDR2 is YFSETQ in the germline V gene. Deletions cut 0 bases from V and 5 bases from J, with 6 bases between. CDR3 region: CASSLVAHEQYF. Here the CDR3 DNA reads TGCGCCAGCAGCTTGGTAGCCCACGAGCAGTACTTC. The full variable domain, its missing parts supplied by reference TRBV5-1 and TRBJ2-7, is KAGVTQTPRYLIKTRGQQVTLSCSPISGHRSVSWYQQTPGQGLQFLFEYFSETQRNKGNFPGRFSGRQFSNSRSEMNVSTLELGDSALYLCASSLVAHEQYFGPGTRLTVT.

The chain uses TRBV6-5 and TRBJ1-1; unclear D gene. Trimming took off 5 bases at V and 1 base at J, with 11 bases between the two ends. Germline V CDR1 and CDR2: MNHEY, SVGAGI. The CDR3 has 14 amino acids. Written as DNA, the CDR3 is TGTGCCAGCAGTACGGGCCTCCCGAACACTGAAGCTTTCTTT. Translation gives CASSTGLPNTEAFF.

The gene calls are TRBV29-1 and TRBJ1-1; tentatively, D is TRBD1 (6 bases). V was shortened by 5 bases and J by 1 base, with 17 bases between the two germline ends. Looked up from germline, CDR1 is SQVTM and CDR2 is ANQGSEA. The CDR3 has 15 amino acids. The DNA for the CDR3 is TGCAGCGTTCAGGGGTCCACAAGCGGGAACACTGAAGCTTTCTTT. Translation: CSVQGSTSGNTEAFF. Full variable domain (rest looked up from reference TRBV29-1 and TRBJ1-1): SAVISQKPSRDICQRGTSLTIQCQVDSQVTMMFWYRQQPGQSLTLIATANQGSEATYESGFVIDKFPISRPNLTFSTLTVSNMSPEDSSIYLCSVQGSTSGNTEAFFGQGTRLTVV.

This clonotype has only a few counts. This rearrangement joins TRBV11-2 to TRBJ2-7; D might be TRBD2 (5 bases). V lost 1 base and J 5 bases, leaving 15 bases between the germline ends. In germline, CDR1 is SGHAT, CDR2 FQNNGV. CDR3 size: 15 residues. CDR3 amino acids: CASSLVLRAGHEQYF. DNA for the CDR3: TGTGCCAGCAGCTTAGTCTTGAGGGCTGGCCACGAGCAGTACTTC.

CDR3 region: CASSYTLNEQYF. CDR3 DNA: TGTGCCAGCAGTTACACGTTGAACGAGCAGTACTTC. The chain employs TRBV6-2 or TRBV6-3 and TRBJ2-7; D is unresolved. From germline, CDR1 is MNHEY and CDR2 SVGEGT. The CDR3 spans 12 residues. Between the trimmed V and J ends, which lost 2 bases and 5 bases, there was a span of 7 bases.

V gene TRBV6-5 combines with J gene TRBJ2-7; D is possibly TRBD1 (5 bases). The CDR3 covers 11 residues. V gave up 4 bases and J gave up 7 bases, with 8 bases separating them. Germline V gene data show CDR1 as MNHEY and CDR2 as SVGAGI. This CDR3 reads CASSSNREQYF. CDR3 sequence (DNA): TGTGCCAGCAGTTCCAACAGGGAGCAGTACTTC.

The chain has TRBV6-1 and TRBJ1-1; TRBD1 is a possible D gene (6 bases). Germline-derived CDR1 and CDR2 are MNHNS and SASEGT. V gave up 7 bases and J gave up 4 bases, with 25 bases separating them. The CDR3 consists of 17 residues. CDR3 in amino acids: CASTLDRTVGWPTEAFF. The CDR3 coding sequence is TGTGCCAGCACCCTAGATAGGACAGTGGGGTGGCCCACTGAAGCTTTCTTT.

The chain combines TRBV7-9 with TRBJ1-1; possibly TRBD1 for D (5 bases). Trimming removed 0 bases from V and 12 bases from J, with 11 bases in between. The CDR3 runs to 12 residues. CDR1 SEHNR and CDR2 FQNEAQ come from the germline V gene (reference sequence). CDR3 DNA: TGTGCCAGCAGCTTAGCACCGGGGGTGACTTTCTTT. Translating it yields CASSLAPGVTFF.

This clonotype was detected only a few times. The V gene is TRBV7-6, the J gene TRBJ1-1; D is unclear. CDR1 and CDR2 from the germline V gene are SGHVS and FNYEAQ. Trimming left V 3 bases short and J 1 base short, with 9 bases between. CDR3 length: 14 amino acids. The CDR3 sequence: CASSLHGENTEAFF. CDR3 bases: TGTGCCAGCAGCTTGCACGGTGAGAACACTGAAGCTTTCTTT.

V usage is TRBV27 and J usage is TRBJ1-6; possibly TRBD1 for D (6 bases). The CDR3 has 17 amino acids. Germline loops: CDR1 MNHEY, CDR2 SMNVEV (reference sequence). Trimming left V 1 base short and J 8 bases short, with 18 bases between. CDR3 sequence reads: CASSLFGRGGAYSPLHF. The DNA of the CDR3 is TGTGCCAGCAGTTTATTTGGCCGGGGGGGGGCCTATTCACCCCTCCACTTT.

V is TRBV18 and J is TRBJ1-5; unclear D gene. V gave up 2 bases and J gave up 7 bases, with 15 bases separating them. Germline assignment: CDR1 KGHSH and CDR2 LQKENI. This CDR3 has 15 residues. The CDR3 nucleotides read TGTGCCAGCTCACCATTCGGTAAAGGGAAACAGCCCCAGCATTTT. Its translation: CASSPFGKGKQPQHF.

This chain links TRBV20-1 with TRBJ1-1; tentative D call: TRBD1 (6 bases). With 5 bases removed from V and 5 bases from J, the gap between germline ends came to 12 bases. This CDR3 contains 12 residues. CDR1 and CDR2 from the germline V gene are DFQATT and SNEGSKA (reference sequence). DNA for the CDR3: TGCAGTGCTTATAAGGGGGGGACTGAAGCTTTCTTT. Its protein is CSAYKGGTEAFF.

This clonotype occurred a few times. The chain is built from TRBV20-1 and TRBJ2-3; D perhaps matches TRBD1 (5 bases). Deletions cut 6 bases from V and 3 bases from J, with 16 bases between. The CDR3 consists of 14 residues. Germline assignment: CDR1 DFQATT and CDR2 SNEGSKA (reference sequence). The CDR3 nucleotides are TGCAGTGCCCTGACAGCTGCGCCAACAGATACGCAGTATTTT. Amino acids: CSALTAAPTDTQYF.

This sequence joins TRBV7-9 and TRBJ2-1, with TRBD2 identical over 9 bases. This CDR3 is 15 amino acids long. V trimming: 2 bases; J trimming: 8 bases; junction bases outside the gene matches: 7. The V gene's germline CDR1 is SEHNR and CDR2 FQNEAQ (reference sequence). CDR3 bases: TGTGCCAGCAGCTTAACAGCGGGGGGCCCCGATGAGCAGTTCTTC. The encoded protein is CASSLTAGGPDEQFF.

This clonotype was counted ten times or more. In DNA form, the CDR3 reads TGTGCCAGCAGCGTAGTGGCCAGGGCCCCTTACGAGCAGTACGTC. Translation: CASSVVARAPYEQYV. The chain joins TRBV9 to TRBJ2-7; maybe TRBD1 (5 bases). This CDR3 comprises 15 residues. Germline V gene sequence: CDR1 SGDLS, CDR2 YYNGEE. V lost 0 bases, J lost 4 bases, and 14 bases lay in between.

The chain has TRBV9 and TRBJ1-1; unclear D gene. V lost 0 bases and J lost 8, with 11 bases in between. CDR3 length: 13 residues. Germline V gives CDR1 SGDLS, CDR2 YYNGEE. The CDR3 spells CASSVATGGEAFF. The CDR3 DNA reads TGTGCCAGCAGCGTAGCTACCGGAGGGGAAGCTTTCTTT.